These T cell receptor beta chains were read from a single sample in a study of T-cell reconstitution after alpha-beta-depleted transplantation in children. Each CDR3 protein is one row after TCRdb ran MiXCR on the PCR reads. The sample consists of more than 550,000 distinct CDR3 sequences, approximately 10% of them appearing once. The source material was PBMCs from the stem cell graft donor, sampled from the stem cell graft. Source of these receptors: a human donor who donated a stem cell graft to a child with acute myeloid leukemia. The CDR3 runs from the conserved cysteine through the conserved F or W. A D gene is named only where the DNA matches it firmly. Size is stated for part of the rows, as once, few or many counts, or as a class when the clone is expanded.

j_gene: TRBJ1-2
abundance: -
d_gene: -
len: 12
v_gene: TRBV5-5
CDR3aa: CASSFPNYGYTF
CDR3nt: TGTGCCAGCAGCTTTCCCAACTATGGCTACACCTTC

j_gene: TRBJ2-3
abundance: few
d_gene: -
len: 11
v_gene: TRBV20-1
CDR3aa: CSARRGNTQYF
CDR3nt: TGCAGTGCCCGGCGGGGCAATACGCAGTATTTT

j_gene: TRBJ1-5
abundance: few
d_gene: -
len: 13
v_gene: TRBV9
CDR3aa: CASSVESAQPQHF
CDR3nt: TGTGCCAGCAGCGTAGAGAGTGCTCAGCCCCAGCATTTT

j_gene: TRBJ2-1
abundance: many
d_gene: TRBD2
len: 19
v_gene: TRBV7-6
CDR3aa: CASSPRTSGTRGFYNEQFF
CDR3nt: TGTGCCAGCAGCCCACGGACTAGCGGGACCAGGGGATTCTACAATGAGCAGTTCTTC

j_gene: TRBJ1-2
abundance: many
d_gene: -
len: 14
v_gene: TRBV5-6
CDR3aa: CASSLGGSNYGYTF
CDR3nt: TGTGCCAGCAGCTTAGGGGGGTCCAACTATGGCTACACCTTC

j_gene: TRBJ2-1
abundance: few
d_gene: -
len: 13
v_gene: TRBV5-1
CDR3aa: CASSSGQYNEQFF
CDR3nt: TGCGCCAGCAGCTCAGGACAGTACAATGAGCAGTTCTTC

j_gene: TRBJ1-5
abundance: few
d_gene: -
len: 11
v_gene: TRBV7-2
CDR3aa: CASSLGGGQHF
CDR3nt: TGTGCCAGCAGCTTAGGTGGCGGCCAGCATTTT

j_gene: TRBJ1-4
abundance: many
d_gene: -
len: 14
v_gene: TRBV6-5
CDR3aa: CASSYVGAGEKLFF
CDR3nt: TGTGCCAGCAGTTACGTGGGGGCAGGAGAAAAACTGTTTTTT

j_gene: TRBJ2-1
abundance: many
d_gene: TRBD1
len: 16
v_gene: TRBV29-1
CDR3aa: CSVPRRQGGYEVGQFF
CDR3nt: TGCAGCGTCCCCAGGCGACAGGGGGGGTATGAGGTGGGGCAGTTCTTC

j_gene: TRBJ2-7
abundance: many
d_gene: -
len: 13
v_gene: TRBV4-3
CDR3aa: CASSQTGGSGQYF
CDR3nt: TGCGCCAGCAGCCAGACCGGGGGTTCGGGGCAGTACTTC

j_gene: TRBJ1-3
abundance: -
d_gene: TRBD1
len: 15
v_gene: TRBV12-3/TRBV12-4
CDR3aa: CASSSITGGGNTIYF
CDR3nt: TGTGCCAGCAGTTCCATCACAGGGGGAGGAAACACCATATATTTT

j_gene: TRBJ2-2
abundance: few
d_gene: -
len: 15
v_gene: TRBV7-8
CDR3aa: CASSSNRGGTGELFF
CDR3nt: TGTGCCAGCAGCTCGAACAGGGGGGGGACCGGGGAGCTGTTTTTT

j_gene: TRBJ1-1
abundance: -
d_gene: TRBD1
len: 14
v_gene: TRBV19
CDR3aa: CASTITGANTEAFF
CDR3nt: TGTGCCAGTACCATCACAGGGGCGAACACTGAAGCTTTCTTT

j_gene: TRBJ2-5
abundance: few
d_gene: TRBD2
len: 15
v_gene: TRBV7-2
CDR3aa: CASSLAGQTQGTQYF
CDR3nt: TGTGCCAGCAGTCTAGCGGGCCAAACCCAGGGGACCCAGTACTTC

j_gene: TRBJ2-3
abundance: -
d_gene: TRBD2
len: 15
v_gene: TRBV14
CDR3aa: CANLAAGAVFDTQYF
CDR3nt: TGTGCCAACCTCGCAGCGGGAGCCGTCTTTGATACGCAGTATTTT

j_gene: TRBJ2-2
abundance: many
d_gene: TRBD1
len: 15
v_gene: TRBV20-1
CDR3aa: CSAPGTGGNTGELFF
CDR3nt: TGCAGTGCACCTGGGACAGGGGGCAACACCGGGGAGCTGTTTTTT

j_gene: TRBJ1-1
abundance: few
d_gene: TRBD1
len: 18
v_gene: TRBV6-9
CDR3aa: CASTSGDRGRLGNTEAFF
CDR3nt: TGTGCCAGCACCTCTGGGGACAGGGGCCGTCTCGGGAACACTGAAGCTTTCTTT

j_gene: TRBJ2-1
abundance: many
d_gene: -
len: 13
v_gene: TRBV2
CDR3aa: CASVFEGSNEQFF
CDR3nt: TGTGCCAGCGTTTTTGAGGGTTCGAATGAGCAGTTCTTC

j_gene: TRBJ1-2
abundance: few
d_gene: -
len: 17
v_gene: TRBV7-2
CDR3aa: CASSSSSGRGQGYGYTF
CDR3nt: TGTGCCAGCAGCTCCTCATCGGGCAGGGGTCAGGGCTATGGCTACACCTTC

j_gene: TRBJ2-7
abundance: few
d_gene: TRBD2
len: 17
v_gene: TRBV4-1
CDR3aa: CASSQTQTSGPSYEQYF
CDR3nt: TGCGCCAGCAGCCAAACACAAACTAGCGGGCCGTCCTACGAGCAGTACTTC

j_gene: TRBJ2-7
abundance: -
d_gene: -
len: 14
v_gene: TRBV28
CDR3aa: CASSPNLRAYEQYF
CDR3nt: TGTGCCAGCAGTCCTAACCTCAGGGCCTACGAGCAGTACTTC

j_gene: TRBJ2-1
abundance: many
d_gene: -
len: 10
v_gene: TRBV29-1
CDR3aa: CSVANNEQFF
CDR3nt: TGCAGCGTTGCGAACAATGAGCAGTTCTTC

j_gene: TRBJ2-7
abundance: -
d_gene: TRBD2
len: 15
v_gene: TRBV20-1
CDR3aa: CSARGRLAGLYEQYF
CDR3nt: TGCAGTGCTAGAGGAAGACTAGCGGGCTTATACGAGCAGTACTTC

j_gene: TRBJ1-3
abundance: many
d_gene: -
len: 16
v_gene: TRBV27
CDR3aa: CASKAATAVAGNTIYF
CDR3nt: TGTGCCAGCAAGGCGGCAACGGCGGTCGCCGGAAACACCATATATTTT

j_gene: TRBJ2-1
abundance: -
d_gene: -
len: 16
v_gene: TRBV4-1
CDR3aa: CASSQGTSSGTNEQFF
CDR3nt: TGCGCCAGCAGCCAAGGGACCAGTAGTGGAACGAATGAGCAGTTCTTC

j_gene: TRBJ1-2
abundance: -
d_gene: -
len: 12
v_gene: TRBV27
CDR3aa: CASSFRGEGYTF
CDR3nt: TGTGCCAGCAGTTTTCGGGGGGAGGGCTACACCTTC

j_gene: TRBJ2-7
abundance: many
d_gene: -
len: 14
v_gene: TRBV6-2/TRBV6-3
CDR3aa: CASSYSKVVYEQYF
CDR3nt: TGTGCCAGCAGTTACTCAAAGGTGGTCTACGAGCAGTACTTC

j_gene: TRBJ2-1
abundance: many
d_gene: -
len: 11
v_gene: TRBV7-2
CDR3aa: CASRAGFGQFF
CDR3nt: TGTGCCAGCAGAGCAGGGTTCGGGCAGTTCTTC

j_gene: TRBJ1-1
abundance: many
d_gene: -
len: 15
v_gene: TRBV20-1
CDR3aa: CSARDPPTGNTEAFF
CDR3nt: TGCAGTGCTAGAGACCCCCCGACAGGGAACACTGAAGCTTTCTTT

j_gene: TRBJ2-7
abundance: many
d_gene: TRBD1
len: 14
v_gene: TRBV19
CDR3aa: CASSIEPGGYEQYF
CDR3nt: TGTGCCAGTAGTATAGAGCCAGGGGGCTACGAGCAGTACTTC

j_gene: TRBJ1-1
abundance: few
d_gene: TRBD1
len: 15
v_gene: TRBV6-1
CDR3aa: CASRPGTGGIAEAFF
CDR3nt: TGTGCCAGCAGGCCCGGGACAGGGGGTATCGCTGAAGCTTTCTTT

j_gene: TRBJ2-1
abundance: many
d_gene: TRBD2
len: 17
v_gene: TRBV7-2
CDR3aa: CASSRREAGNSYNEQFF
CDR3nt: TGTGCCAGCAGCCGTAGGGAAGCGGGAAACTCCTACAATGAGCAGTTCTTC

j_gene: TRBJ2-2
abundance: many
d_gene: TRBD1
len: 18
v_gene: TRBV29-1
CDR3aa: CSVRFGQGALKNTGELFF
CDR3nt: TGCAGCGTTAGATTCGGACAGGGGGCTTTAAAGAACACCGGGGAGCTGTTTTTT

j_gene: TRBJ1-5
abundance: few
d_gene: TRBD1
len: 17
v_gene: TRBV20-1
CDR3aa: CSAGTSGTGGFGQPQHF
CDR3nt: TGCAGTGCCGGAACCTCCGGGACAGGGGGCTTCGGTCAGCCCCAGCATTTT

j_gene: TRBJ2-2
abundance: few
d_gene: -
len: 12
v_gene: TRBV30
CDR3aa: CAFDFVTGELFF
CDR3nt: TGTGCCTTCGATTTTGTCACCGGGGAGCTGTTTTTT

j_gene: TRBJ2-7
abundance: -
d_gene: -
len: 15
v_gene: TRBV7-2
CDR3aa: CASSWNSGKGHEQYF
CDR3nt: TGTGCCAGCAGCTGGAACTCAGGGAAGGGTCACGAGCAGTACTTC

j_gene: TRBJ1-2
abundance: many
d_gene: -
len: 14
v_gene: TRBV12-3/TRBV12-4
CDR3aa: CASSPLMGFGGYTF
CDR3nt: TGTGCCAGCAGTCCACTAATGGGGTTTGGTGGCTACACCTTC

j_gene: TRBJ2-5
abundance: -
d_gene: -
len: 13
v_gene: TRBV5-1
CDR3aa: CASSRALGETQYF
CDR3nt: TGCGCCAGCAGCCGGGCCCTGGGGGAGACCCAGTACTTC

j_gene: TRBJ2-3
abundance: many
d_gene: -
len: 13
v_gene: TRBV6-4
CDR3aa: CASSDRGTDTQYF
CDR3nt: TGTGCCAGCAGTGACCGGGGTACAGATACGCAGTATTTT

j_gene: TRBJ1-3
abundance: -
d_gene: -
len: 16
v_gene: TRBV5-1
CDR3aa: CASSSAGEGAGNTIYF
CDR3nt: TGCGCCAGCAGTTCTGCAGGGGAAGGTGCTGGAAACACCATATATTTT

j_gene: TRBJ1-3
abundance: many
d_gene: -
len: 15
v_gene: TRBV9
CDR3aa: CASSVAGGRENTIYF
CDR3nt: TGTGCCAGCAGCGTAGCAGGAGGGAGAGAAAACACCATATATTTT

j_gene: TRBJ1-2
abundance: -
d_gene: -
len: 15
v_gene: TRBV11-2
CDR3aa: CASTFILGAQGGYTF
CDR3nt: TGTGCCAGCACCTTCATCCTTGGGGCTCAGGGTGGCTACACCTTC

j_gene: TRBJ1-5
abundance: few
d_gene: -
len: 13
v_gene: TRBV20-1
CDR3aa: CSSTGTTNQPQHF
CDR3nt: TGCAGTAGTACCGGGACTACTAATCAGCCCCAGCATTTT

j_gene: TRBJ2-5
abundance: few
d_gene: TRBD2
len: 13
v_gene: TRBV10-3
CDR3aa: CAISASGGETQYF
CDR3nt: TGTGCCATCAGTGCGTCGGGAGGCGAGACCCAGTACTTC

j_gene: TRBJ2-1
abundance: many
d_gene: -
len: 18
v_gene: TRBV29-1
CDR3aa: CSVAGVLVRVGPYNEQFF
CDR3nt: TGCAGCGTTGCGGGGGTCCTCGTCAGGGTTGGGCCCTACAATGAGCAGTTCTTC

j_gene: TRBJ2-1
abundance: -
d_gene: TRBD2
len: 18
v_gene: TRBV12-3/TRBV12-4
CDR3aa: CAICPFGLAGVGYNEQFF
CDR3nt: TGTGCCATCTGTCCGTTTGGACTAGCGGGAGTTGGGTACAATGAGCAGTTCTTC

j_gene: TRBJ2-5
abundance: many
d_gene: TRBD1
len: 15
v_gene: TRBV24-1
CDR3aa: CATSDLSGQGETQYF
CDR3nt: TGTGCCACCAGTGATTTATCGGGACAGGGTGAGACCCAGTACTTC

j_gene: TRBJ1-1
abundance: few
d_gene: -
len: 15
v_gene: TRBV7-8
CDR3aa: CASSLAAQKNTEAFF
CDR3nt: TGTGCCAGCAGCTTAGCAGCACAGAAGAACACTGAAGCTTTCTTT

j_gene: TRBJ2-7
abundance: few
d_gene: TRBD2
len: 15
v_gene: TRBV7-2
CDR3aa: CASSLDSGRAYEQYF
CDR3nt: TGTGCCAGCAGCTTAGATAGCGGGAGGGCCTACGAGCAGTACTTC

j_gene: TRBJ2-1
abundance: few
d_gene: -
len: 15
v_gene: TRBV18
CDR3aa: CASSLLQRAYNEQFF
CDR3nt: TGTGCCAGCTCACTTCTGCAGCGGGCCTACAATGAGCAGTTCTTC

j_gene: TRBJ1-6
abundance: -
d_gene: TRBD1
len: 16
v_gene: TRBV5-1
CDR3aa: CASSPASTGSWTPLHF
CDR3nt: TGCGCCAGCAGCCCGGCCTCGACAGGGTCTTGGACACCCCTCCACTTT

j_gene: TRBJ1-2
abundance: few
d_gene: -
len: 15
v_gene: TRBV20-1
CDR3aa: CSASPGAQYHYGYTF
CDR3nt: TGCAGTGCTAGTCCCGGGGCCCAGTACCATTATGGCTACACCTTC

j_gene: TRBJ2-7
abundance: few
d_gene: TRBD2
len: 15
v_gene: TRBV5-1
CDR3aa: CASRPSGSLSYEQYF
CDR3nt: TGCGCCAGCAGGCCTAGCGGGAGTCTTAGCTACGAGCAGTACTTC

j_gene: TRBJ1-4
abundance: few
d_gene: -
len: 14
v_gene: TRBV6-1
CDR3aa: CASGAVGTNEKLFF
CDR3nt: TGTGCCAGCGGGGCAGTTGGAACTAATGAAAAACTGTTTTTT

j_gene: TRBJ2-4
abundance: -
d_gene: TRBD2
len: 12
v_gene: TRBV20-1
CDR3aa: CSAWTSRNIQYF
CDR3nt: TGCAGTGCTTGGACTAGCCGTAACATTCAGTACTTC

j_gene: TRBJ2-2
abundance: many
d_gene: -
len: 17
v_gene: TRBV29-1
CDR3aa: CSVEDPRVQGHPGELFF
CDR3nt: TGCAGCGTTGAAGATCCACGGGTGCAGGGCCATCCCGGGGAGCTGTTTTTT

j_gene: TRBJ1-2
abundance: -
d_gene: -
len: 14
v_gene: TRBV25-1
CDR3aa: CASSEGGRAVGYTF
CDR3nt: TGTGCCAGCAGTGAAGGGGGCAGGGCGGTCGGCTACACCTTC

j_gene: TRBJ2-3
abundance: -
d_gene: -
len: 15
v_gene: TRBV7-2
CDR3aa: CASSLKGGGGDTQYF
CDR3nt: TGTGCCAGCAGCTTGAAGGGGGGAGGGGGAGATACGCAGTATTTT

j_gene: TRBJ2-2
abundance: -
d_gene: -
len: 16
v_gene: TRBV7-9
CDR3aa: CASSLGRSTNTGELFF
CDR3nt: TGTGCCAGCAGCTTAGGCAGAAGTACGAACACCGGGGAGCTGTTTTTT

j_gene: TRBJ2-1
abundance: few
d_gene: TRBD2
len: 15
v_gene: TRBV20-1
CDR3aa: CSAPFAGTRSNEQFF
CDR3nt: TGCAGTGCGCCATTCGCCGGGACTAGATCGAATGAGCAGTTCTTC